A selection of T cell receptor beta chains follows, all from one sample in a study of beta chain features in type 1 diabetes. The table came from immunoSEQ multiplex PCR; TCRdb's copy has only in-frame clones and leaves some out. The sample lists 140,000 or so clones, less than 11% occurring once. Specimen: naive CD4+ T cells from blood. The receptors here all came from a young man in good health. Both conserved end residues are part of each CDR3. The order of the fields is D gene, V gene, clone size, J gene, CDR3 protein, CDR3 DNA. A D gene is named only where the DNA matches it firmly. Clone size appears in some rows only: once, few, many, or a class for an expanded clone.

D: .; V: TRBV19; size: few; J: TRBJ2-3; CDR3: CASSATRGDTQYF; DNA: TGTGCCAGTAGTGCGACCAGGGGAGATACGCAGTATTTT
D: TRBD2; V: TRBV5-1; size: .; J: TRBJ2-1; CDR3: CASSLALAGYNEQFF; DNA: TGCGCCAGCAGCTTGGCGCTAGCGGGGTACAATGAGCAGTTCTTC
D: TRBD2; V: TRBV15; size: .; J: TRBJ2-7; CDR3: CATSAASGEIYEQYF; DNA: TGTGCCACCAGCGCCGCAAGCGGGGAAATCTACGAGCAGTACTTC
D: .; V: TRBV9; size: many; J: TRBJ2-3; CDR3: CASSVRFPPDTQYF; DNA: TGTGCCAGCAGCGTCCGTTTCCCCCCAGATACGCAGTATTTT
D: TRBD2; V: TRBV7-2; size: .; J: TRBJ2-1; CDR3: CASSPQRGVTEQFF; DNA: TGTGCCAGCAGCCCCCAGCGGGGGGTAACTGAGCAGTTCTTC
D: TRBD1; V: TRBV5-6; size: .; J: TRBJ2-3; CDR3: CASSLDGQGWTDTQYF; DNA: TGTGCCAGCAGCTTGGACGGACAGGGGTGGACAGATACGCAGTATTTT
D: TRBD1; V: TRBV6-5; size: few; J: TRBJ1-4; CDR3: CASSAGTATEKLFF; DNA: TGTGCCAGCAGTGCCGGGACAGCCACGGAAAAACTGTTTTTT
D: .; V: TRBV7-9; size: few; J: TRBJ2-7; CDR3: CASSYRGAYEQYF; DNA: TGTGCCAGCAGCTACCGGGGGGCTTACGAGCAGTACTTC
D: TRBD1; V: TRBV7-9; size: .; J: TRBJ2-7; CDR3: CASSTNIRDRNYEQYF; DNA: TGTGCCAGCAGCACGAACATCCGGGACAGGAACTACGAGCAGTACTTC
D: TRBD1; V: TRBV4-2; size: few; J: TRBJ2-5; CDR3: CASSKGTGQETQYF; DNA: TGTGCCAGCAGCAAGGGGACAGGGCAAGAGACCCAGTACTTC
D: TRBD1; V: TRBV7-9; size: .; J: TRBJ1-5; CDR3: CASQTGTADNRPQHF; DNA: TGTGCCAGCCAAACGGGGACAGCCGACAATCGGCCCCAGCATTTT